This paragraph reports one TCR beta chain. The data were taken from a study of blood T cell repertoires in COVID-19. CDR3 size: 15 residues. Germline trimming cut 0 bases from V and 1 base from J; bases unmatched to any gene: 4. Looked up from germline, CDR1 is SGHKS and CDR2 is YYEKEE (reference sequence). Method: immunoSEQ multiplex PCR; TCRdb's copy keeps in-frame clones and lacks some. The data show tens of thousands of clones, roughly 88% seen once. The chain combines TRBV5-5 with TRBJ2-7; 7 bases line up with TRBD2. The source of this sequence is a woman of 80 years or more with active or convalescent COVID-19. Specimen: peripheral blood. CDR3 loop: CASSLGVRGSYEQYF. The CDR3 DNA sequence: TGTGCCAGCAGCTTGGGGGTGCGGGGGTCCTACGAGCAGTACTTC.